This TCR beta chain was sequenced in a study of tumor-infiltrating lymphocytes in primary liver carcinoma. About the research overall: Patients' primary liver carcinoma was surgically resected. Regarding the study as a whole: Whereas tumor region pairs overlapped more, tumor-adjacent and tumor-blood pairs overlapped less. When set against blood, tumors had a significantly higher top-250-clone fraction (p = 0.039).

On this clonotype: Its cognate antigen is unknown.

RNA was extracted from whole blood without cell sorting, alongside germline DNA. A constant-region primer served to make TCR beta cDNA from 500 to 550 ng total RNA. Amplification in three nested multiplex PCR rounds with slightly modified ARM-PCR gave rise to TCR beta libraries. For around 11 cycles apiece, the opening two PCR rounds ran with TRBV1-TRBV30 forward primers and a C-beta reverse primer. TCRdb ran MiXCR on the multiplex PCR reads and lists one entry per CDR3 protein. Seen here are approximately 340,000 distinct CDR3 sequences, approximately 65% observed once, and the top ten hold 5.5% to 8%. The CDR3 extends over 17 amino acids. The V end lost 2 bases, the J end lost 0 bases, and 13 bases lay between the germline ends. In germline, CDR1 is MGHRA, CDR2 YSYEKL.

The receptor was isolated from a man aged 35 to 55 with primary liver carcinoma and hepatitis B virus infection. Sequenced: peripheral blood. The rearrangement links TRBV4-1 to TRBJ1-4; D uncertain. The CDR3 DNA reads TGCGCCAGCAGCCAAAATTCCTATCAGGCAACTAATGAAAAACTGTTTTTT. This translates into CASSQNSYQATNEKLFF.